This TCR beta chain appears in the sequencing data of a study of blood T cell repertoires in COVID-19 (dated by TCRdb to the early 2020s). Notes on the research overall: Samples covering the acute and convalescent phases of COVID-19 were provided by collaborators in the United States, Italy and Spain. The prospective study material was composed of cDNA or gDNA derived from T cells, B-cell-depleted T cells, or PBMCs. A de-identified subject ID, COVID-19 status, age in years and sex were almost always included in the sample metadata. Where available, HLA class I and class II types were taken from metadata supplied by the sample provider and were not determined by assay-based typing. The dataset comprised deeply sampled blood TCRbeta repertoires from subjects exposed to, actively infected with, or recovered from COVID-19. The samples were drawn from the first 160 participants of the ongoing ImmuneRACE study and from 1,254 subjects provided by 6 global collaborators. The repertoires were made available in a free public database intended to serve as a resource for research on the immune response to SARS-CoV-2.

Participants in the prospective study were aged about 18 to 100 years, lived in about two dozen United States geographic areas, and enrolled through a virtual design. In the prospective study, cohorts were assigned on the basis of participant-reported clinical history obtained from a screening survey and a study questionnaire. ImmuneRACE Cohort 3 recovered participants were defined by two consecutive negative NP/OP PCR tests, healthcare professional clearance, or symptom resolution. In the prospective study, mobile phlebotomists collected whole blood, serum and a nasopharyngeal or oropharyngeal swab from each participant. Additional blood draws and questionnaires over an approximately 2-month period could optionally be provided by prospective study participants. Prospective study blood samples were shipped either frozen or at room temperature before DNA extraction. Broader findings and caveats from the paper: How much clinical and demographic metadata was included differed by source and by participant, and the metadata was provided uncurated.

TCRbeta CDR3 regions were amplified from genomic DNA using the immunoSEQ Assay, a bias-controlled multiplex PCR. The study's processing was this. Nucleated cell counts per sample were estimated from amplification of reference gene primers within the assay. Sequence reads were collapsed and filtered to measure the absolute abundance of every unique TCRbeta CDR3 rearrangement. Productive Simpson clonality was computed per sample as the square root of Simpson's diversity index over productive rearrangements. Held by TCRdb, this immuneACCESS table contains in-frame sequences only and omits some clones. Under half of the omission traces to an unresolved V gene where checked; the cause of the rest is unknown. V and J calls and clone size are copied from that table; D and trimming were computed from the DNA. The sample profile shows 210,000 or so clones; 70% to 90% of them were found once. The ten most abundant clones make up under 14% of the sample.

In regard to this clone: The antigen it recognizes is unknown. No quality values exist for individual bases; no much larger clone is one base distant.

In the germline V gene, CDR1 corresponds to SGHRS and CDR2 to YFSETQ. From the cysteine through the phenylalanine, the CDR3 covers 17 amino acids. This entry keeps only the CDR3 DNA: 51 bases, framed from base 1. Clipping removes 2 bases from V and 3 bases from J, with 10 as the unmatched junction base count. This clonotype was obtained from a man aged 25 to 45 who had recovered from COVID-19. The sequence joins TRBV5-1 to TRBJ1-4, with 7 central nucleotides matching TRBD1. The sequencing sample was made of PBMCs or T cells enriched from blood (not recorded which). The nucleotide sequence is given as TGCGCCAGCAGCTTATCGGGACAGAGAGGGTCTAATGAAAAACTGTTTTTT. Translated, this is CASSLSGQRGSNEKLFF.